The 20 T cell receptor beta chains given below trace back to one sample, sequenced in a study of blood T cell repertoires in COVID-19. The method was immunoSEQ multiplex PCR; TCRdb's version includes in-frame clones alone and lacks a portion of them. The sample lists roughly 250,000 clones; approximately 87% were seen once. Specimen: peripheral blood. These receptors were taken from a human donor in a cohort sampled during active COVID-19.

The rearrangement joins TRBV29-1 to TRBJ2-5, with 8 bases identical to TRBD1. Germline V gives CDR1 SQVTM, CDR2 ANQGSEA. CDR3 length: 12 residues. Losses at the gene ends were 5 bases for V and 5 bases for J; bases not matched to a gene: 4. In nucleotides, the CDR3 is TGCAGCGTTCTACAGGGGGTTGAGACCCAGTACTTC. Translated, it gives CSVLQGVETQYF.

The chain has TRBV3-1 (or the pseudogene TRBV3-2) and TRBJ2-3; 11 bases are shared with TRBD2. The length of the CDR3 is 15 residues. Per germline, CDR1 LGHDT and CDR2 YNNKEL (reference sequence). Trimming removed 5 bases from V and 2 bases from J; junction bases left unmatched: 3. The chain's CDR3 is CASSSSGGITDTQYF. DNA of the CDR3: TGTGCCAGCAGCTCTAGCGGGGGGATCACAGATACGCAGTATTTT.

The chain links TRBV24-1 to TRBJ1-5; D possibly corresponds to TRBD1 (5 bases). V was trimmed by 4 bases and J by 6 bases, leaving 18 bases between them. This CDR3 is built from 16 residues. CDR1 is KGHDR and CDR2 is SFDVKD in the germline V gene. For the CDR3, the DNA is TGTGCCACCAGTGAGGGGAGGGGCGATATTGGTCAGCCCCAGCATTTT. Residues: CATSEGRGDIGQPQHF.

This chain connects TRBV7-8 to TRBJ1-2; 11 nucleotides match TRBD1. Germline CDR1 SGHVS, CDR2 FQNEAQ. The CDR3 sequence is 14 residues long. After removal of 6 bases from V and 3 bases from J, the junction contained 3 bases not matched to a gene. The CDR3 coding sequence is TGTGCCAGCAGGGGACAGGGGGTACACTATGGCTACACCTTC. Its protein product is CASRGQGVHYGYTF.

This chain links TRBV4-1 with TRBJ1-1; D unclear. V was pared by 2 bases and J by 0 bases, with 10 bases between. The CDR3 totals 15 residues. CDR1 and CDR2 (germline): MGHRA, YSYEKL. The CDR3 loop reads CASSQRTAMNTEAFF. The CDR3 DNA sequence: TGCGCCAGCAGCCAACGCACAGCTATGAACACTGAAGCTTTCTTT.

The gene calls are TRBV18 and TRBJ2-7; D uncertain. The V and J ends lost 3 bases and 6 bases respectively, with 12 bases between them. Germline values: CDR1 KGHSH, CDR2 LQKENI. The CDR3 has 13 residues. The CDR3 sequence is CASSPEAVGEQYF. The CDR3 nucleotides are TGTGCCAGCTCACCTGAGGCGGTAGGCGAGCAGTACTTC.

This clone was detected only a few times. V is TRBV2 and J is TRBJ2-1; the D gene is possibly TRBD2 (5 bases). The CDR3 runs to 15 residues. Germline CDR1 reads SNHLY; CDR2 reads FYNNEI. V was shortened by 5 bases and J by 2 bases, with 13 bases between the two germline ends. In nucleotides, the CDR3 is TGTGCCAGCAGTCTTCTACTAGAACCCTACAATGAGCAGTTCTTC. Amino acids: CASSLLLEPYNEQFF.

Concerning this clone: This may come from a read error, since a much larger clone is one base off. The chain combines TRBV2 with TRBJ2-1, with 10 bases that match TRBD2. The ends lost 4 bases at V and 1 base at J; junction bases unmatched: 1. From germline, CDR1 is SNHLY and CDR2 FYNNEI. The CDR3 runs 15 residues. Here the CDR3 DNA reads TGTGCCAGCAGTGGGACTAGCGGATCCTACAATGAGCAGTTCTTC. Protein product: CASSGTSGSYNEQFF.

The CDR3 DNA sequence: TGTGCCATTTTGACCGGGACATCCTTCGAAGCTTTCTTT. Its translation: CAILTGTSFEAFF. V gene TRBV6-6 combines with J gene TRBJ1-1; D is possibly TRBD1 (6 bases). This CDR3 has 13 residues. Germline V gene data show CDR1 as MNHNY and CDR2 as SVGAGI (reference sequence). Trimming removed 10 bases at V and 8 bases at J, with 20 bases between.

V usage is TRBV7-3 and J usage is TRBJ2-6, with D maybe TRBD1 (6 bases). Per germline, CDR1 SGHTA and CDR2 FQGTGA. This CDR3 is 16 amino acids long. V lost 1 base to trimming and J lost 4 bases, with 11 bases between them. CDR3 sequence: CASSLIQGTGANVLTF. The DNA of the CDR3 is TGTGCCAGCAGCTTAATACAGGGTACCGGGGCCAACGTCCTGACTTTC.

Only a few counts were recorded for this clone. V gene TRBV18 combines with J gene TRBJ1-3; D is possibly TRBD1 (5 bases). V gave up 6 bases and J gave up 0 bases, with 15 bases separating them. Germline loops: CDR1 KGHSH, CDR2 LQKENI. The CDR3 runs 16 residues. CDR3 sequence: CASSPLRQHSGNTIYF. The CDR3 coding sequence is TGTGCCAGCTCCCCGCTAAGACAGCACTCTGGAAACACCATATATTTT.

The rearrangement links TRBV28 to TRBJ2-1, with TRBD2 identical over 10 bases. CDR1 is MDHEN and CDR2 is SYDVKM in the germline V gene. The CDR3 sequence is 14 residues long. V shed 3 bases and J 9 bases; nucleotides not matched to a gene: 5. CDR3 coding DNA: TGTGCCAGCAGTTTCAGCGGGGGGGCAGGTGAGCAGTTCTTC. Translating it yields CASSFSGGAGEQFF. Based on the CDR3 plus reference TRBV28 and TRBJ2-1, the full variable domain is DVKVTQSSRYLVKRTGEKVFLECVQDMDHENMFWYRQDPGLGLRLIYFSYDVKMKEKGDIPEGYSVSREKKERFSLILESASTNQTSMYLCASSFSGGAGEQFFGPGTRLTVL.

The chain carries TRBV5-1 and TRBJ2-5; 11 bases align to TRBD2. This CDR3 is built from 17 residues. Germline CDR1 is SGHRS and CDR2 is YFSETQ. V lost 5 bases and J lost 5; bases outside the gene matches: 14. CDR3 amino acids: CASRKRVLAGDVETQYF. The CDR3 DNA reads TGCGCCAGCAGGAAAAGAGTACTAGCGGGAGATGTGGAGACCCAGTACTTC.

The V call is TRBV28, the J call TRBJ1-2, with D tentatively TRBD1 (6 bases). The CDR3 consists of 12 residues. The ends were cut back, 0 bases at V and 8 bases at J, with 7 bases in the middle. CDR1 is MDHEN and CDR2 is SYDVKM in the germline V gene. CDR3 residues: CASSLWQGGYTF. In DNA, the CDR3 is TGTGCCAGCAGTTTATGGCAGGGGGGCTACACCTTC.

The V call is TRBV4-1, the J call TRBJ2-7, with D maybe TRBD1 (5 bases). This CDR3 region has 16 residues. The germline CDR1 and CDR2 sequences are MGHRA and YSYEKL. V lost 1 base to trimming and J lost 2 bases, with 15 bases between them. The CDR3 DNA reads TGCGCCAGCAGCCAAGTGGTGTCGAGACAGACCTACGAGCAGTACTTC. Encoded protein: CASSQVVSRQTYEQYF.

This rearrangement joins TRBV29-1 to TRBJ1-1, with 8 nucleotides matching TRBD1. The CDR3 sequence is 15 residues long. In germline, CDR1 is SQVTM, CDR2 ANQGSEA. V lost 4 bases and J lost 4; bases outside the gene matches: 11. The CDR3 loop reads CSVGPLSTGGTEAFF. The CDR3 DNA reads as TGCAGCGTTGGCCCCCTTAGTACAGGGGGCACTGAAGCTTTCTTT.

The chain has TRBV5-1 and TRBJ2-3; 10 positions agree with TRBD1. This CDR3 contains 15 residues. From germline, CDR1 is SGHRS and CDR2 YFSETQ. V lost 10 bases, J lost 4 bases, and 12 bases stayed unmatched. The CDR3 DNA reads as TGCGCCGCATCAAGGGCGACAGGGGGCGCAGATACGCAGTATTTT. Its translation: CAASRATGGADTQYF.

J is TRBJ1-2 and V is TRBV7-9; D call uncertain. The CDR3 consists of 12 residues. Per the germline V gene, CDR1 is SEHNR and CDR2 is FQNEAQ (reference sequence). Between the trimmed V and J ends, which lost 7 bases and 7 bases, there was a span of 13 bases. The CDR3 loop is CASNSGKGGYTF. As DNA, the CDR3 is TGTGCCAGCAACTCGGGGAAGGGTGGCTACACCTTC.

As to this clone: At one of its ends the junction is not consistent with the germline gene, which may arise from a read error. This rearrangement joins TRBV12-5 to TRBJ1-5, with 7 positions matching TRBD1. CDR3 size: 15 residues. Germline-derived CDR1 and CDR2 are LGHNT and FRNRAP. CDR3 DNA: TGTGCTAGTGGCCAAAAATGGGACAGCAGTCAGCCCCAGCATTTT. Encoded protein: CASGQKWDSSQPQHF.

This clone has only one observation. The chain has TRBV4-1 and TRBJ2-1; D is uncertain. Germline CDR1 MGHRA, CDR2 YSYEKL. CDR3 length: 14 amino acids. V was pared by 1 base and J by 2 bases, with 6 bases between. The CDR3 sequence: CASSQGGAYNEQFF. In DNA, the CDR3 is TGCGCCAGCAGCCAAGGCGGTGCCTACAATGAGCAGTTCTTC.